This TCR beta chain stems from a study of blood T cell repertoires in COVID-19. Study at large: Researchers got acute and convalescent COVID-19 samples from the United States, Italy and Spain.

The V end was cut by 4 bases, the J end by 4 bases, with 10 bases between. Germline V CDR1 and CDR2: MGHRA, YSYEKL. This CDR3 has 13 amino acids. The assay was immunoSEQ multiplex PCR, and TCRdb's table has in-frame clones only and misses some. The table records about 74,000 clones, roughly 90% of them present only once. The gene calls are TRBV4-1 and TRBJ1-1, with a possible D match to TRBD1 (6 bases). The TCR originated in a human donor in a cohort sampled during active COVID-19. The source material was peripheral blood. The DNA for the CDR3 is TGCGCCAGCAGCCGAATAGGGGGCACTGAAGCTTTCTTT. It codes for CASSRIGGTEAFF.